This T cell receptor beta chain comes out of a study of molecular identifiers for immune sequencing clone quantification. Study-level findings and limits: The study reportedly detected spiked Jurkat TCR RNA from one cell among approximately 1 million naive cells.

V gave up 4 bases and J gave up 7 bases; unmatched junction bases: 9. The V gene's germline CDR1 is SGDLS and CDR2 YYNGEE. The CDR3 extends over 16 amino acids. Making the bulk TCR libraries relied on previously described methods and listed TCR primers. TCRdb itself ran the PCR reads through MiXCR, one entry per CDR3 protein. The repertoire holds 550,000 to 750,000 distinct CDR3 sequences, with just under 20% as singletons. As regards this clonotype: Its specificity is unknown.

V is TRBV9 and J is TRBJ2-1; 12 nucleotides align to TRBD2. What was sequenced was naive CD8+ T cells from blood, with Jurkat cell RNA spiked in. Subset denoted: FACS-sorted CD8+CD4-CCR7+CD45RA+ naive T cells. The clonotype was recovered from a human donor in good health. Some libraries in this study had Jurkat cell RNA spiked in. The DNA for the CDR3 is TGTGCCAGCAGCCCCCGGCTAGCGGGGGGGGGGAATGAGCAGTTCTTC. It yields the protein CASSPRLAGGGNEQFF.